Here is one T cell receptor (beta chain) with its context. Its antigen remains unidentified. This specimen comes from a study of post-analysis software for immune sequencing data. Study overall: Relapsing-remitting, secondary progressive and progressive-relapsing forms made up the multiple sclerosis disease courses. Study conclusions and caveats: Significantly lower normalized Chao1 diversity was found in patients with multiple sclerosis relative to controls. Batch-matched samples strongly co-clustered by F measure. Roughly five TRBV segments were more frequent in patients than controls; TRBV5-6, TRBV5-1 and TRBV20-1 belonged to this group.

Unique molecular identifiers were present in the TCR beta cDNA libraries. Some 450,000 cDNA molecules were recovered from an input of about 1 to 10 million T cells. TCRdb called the PCR reads again in MiXCR, with one record for every CDR3 protein. The repertoire holds about 760,000 distinct CDR3 sequences, with around 27% as singletons. The CDR3 loop spans 15 amino acids. CDR1 and CDR2 from the germline V gene are MDHEN and SYDVKM. J lost 7 bases, V lost 8 bases, and 13 bases had no gene match. This receptor was obtained from a girl aged 10-17 years with multiple sclerosis. Sequences were obtained from blood. The V and J genes are TRBV28 and TRBJ1-5; 8 bases map to TRBD1. CDR3 coding DNA: TGTGCCAGCGGACAGGACAGGGCCGACGGGCAGCCCCAGCATTTT. It yields the protein CASGQDRADGQPQHF.